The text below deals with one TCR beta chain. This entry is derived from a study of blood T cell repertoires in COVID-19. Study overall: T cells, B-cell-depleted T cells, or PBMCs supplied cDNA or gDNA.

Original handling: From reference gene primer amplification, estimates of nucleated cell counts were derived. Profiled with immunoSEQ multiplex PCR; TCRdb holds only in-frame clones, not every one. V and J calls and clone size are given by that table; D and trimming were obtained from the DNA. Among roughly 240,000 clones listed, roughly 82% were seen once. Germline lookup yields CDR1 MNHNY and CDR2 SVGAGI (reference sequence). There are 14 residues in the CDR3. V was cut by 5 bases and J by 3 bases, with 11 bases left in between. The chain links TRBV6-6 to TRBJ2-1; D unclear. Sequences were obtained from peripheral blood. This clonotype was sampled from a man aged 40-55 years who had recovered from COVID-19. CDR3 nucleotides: TGTGCCAGCAGTCCACAGACCATCTACAATGAGCAGTTCTTC. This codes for CASSPQTIYNEQFF.